The 30 T cell receptor beta chains below were found in one sample sequenced in a study of cytomegalovirus exposure and HLA in healthy donors. The PCR employed 60 Vbeta primers together with 13 Jbeta primers. The repertoire was sequenced with immunoSEQ multiplex PCR; TCRdb's copy has only in-frame clones and lacks some. Of some 150,000 clones in the sample, about 80% are singletons; the top ten hold about 4.7%. What was sequenced was PBMCs. The source is a man aged 30-40 years in good health and CMV-seronegative.

The chain uses TRBV30 and TRBJ1-2; 8 bases align to TRBD1. The ends lost 4 bases at V and 8 bases at J; junction bases unmatched: 6. Germline assignment: CDR1 GTSNPN and CDR2 SVGIG (reference sequence). This CDR3 contains 12 residues. The CDR3 DNA is TGTGCCTGGACGCAGGGGGCGCGGGGCTACACCTTC. It yields the protein CAWTQGARGYTF.

The DNA for the CDR3 is TGTGCCAGCAGTTTGGCACTAGCCCTCAATGAGCAGTTCTTC. Encoded protein: CASSLALALNEQFF. The chain combines TRBV27 with TRBJ2-1; possibly TRBD2 for D (6 bases). The CDR3 is made up of 14 amino acids. The ends were cut back, 3 bases at V and 6 bases at J, with 12 bases in the middle. The germline V gene encodes CDR1 MNHEY and CDR2 SMNVEV (reference sequence).

J is TRBJ1-2 and V is TRBV18, with unresolved D. V was pared by 0 bases and J by 0 bases, with 11 bases between. Germline V gene data show CDR1 as KGHSH and CDR2 as LQKENI. CDR3 length: 16 amino acids. CDR3 sequence reads: CASSPPETQANYGYTF. DNA for the CDR3: TGTGCCAGCTCACCACCGGAGACGCAAGCTAACTATGGCTACACCTTC.

The chain has TRBV9 and TRBJ2-3, with TRBD2 identical over 9 bases. The V gene's germline CDR1 is SGDLS and CDR2 YYNGEE. Unmatched junction bases numbered 10, after V lost 3 bases and J lost 2 bases. There are 17 residues in the CDR3. The CDR3 region is CASSGRLAAYPTDTQYF. In DNA, the CDR3 is TGTGCCAGCAGCGGCAGACTAGCGGCCTATCCCACAGATACGCAGTATTTT.

The chain has TRBV4-1 and TRBJ2-5; TRBD1 agrees at 7 bases. V was clipped by 8 bases and J by 2 bases; unmatched bases: 8. The CDR3 contains 14 residues. Per the germline V gene, CDR1 is MGHRA and CDR2 is YSYEKL. CDR3 residues: CASRNPGQQETQYF. DNA for the CDR3: TGCGCCAGCCGAAACCCGGGACAGCAAGAGACCCAGTACTTC.

This clone was counted only a few times. This chain links TRBV7-2 with TRBJ1-5; D not resolved. Between the trimmed V and J ends, which lost 0 bases and 5 bases, there was a span of 14 bases. The germline V gene encodes CDR1 SGHTA and CDR2 FQGNSA. The CDR3 is 16 amino acids. The CDR3 region is CASSLALQSVDQPQHF. The CDR3 DNA is TGTGCCAGCAGCTTAGCGTTGCAGTCCGTGGATCAGCCCCAGCATTTT.

DNA for the CDR3: TGCGCCAGCAGCCGAGGGGAGGACACTGAAGCTTTCTTT. This encodes CASSRGEDTEAFF. The gene calls are TRBV4-3 and TRBJ1-1, with D possibly matching TRBD1 (5 bases). This CDR3 has 13 residues. CDR1 LGHNA and CDR2 YSLEER come from the germline V gene. Trimming took off 4 bases at V and 3 bases at J, with 9 bases between the two ends.

This clone showed up just a few times. The chain recombines TRBV7-3 with TRBJ1-2, with 8 bases that match TRBD1. This CDR3 comprises 13 residues. Germline loops: CDR1 SGHTA, CDR2 FQGTGA. The junction had 6 bases not matched to a gene; V was cut back by 5 bases and J by 7 bases. Written as DNA, the CDR3 is TGTGCCAGCAGCACCGGGACAGGATTTGGCTACACCTTC. It specifies CASSTGTGFGYTF.

As concerns this clone: A junction end diverges from the germline sequence, so it may reflect a read error. This chain links TRBV7-9 with TRBJ1-2; no firm D call. The CDR3 runs 13 residues. CDR1 and CDR2 (germline): SEHNR, FQNEAQ (reference sequence). The CDR3 here is CSSSLGVVDGYTF. The CDR3 region has the DNA TGTTCCAGCAGCTTAGGCGTGGTAGATGGCTACACCTTC.

The chain links TRBV5-1 to TRBJ1-1, with no clear D. Deletions cut 0 bases from V and 8 bases from J, with 11 bases between. This CDR3 is built from 13 residues. The germline CDR1 and CDR2 sequences are SGHRS and YFSETQ. DNA of the CDR3: TGCGCCAGCAGCTTGGGATGGGCCTCCGAAGCTTTCTTT. Translation: CASSLGWASEAFF.

This sequence joins TRBV7-2 and TRBJ1-6, with 9 bases identical to TRBD1. Germline V gene lookup returns CDR1 SGHTA and CDR2 FQGNSA. The CDR3 is made up of 17 amino acids. J gave up 4 bases and V 5 bases, and 9 bases lay outside the gene matches. CDR3: CASSADRDRAYNSPLHF. CDR3 DNA sequence: TGTGCCAGCAGCGCGGACCGGGACAGGGCGTATAATTCACCCCTCCACTTT. Based on the CDR3 plus reference TRBV7-2 and TRBJ1-6, the full variable domain is GAGVSQSPSNKVTEKGKDVELRCDPISGHTALYWYRQSLGQGLEFLIYFQGNSAPDKSGLPSDRFSAERTGGSVSTLTIQRTQQEDSAVYLCASSADRDRAYNSPLHFGNGTRLTVT.

This clone turned up a few times. The V gene is TRBV15, the J gene TRBJ2-1, with 10 positions matching TRBD2. The CDR3 is 15 amino acids. CDR1 and CDR2 from the germline V gene are LNHNV and YYDKDF (reference sequence). Germline trimming cut 8 bases from V and 7 bases from J; bases unmatched to any gene: 11. The CDR3 spells CATSAGTSEGNEQFF. CDR3 coding DNA: TGTGCCACCTCGGCCGGGACTAGCGAAGGGAATGAGCAGTTCTTC.

CDR3 DNA: TGTGCCAGCAGTTTAGCAGGGGCGAACTATGGCTACACCTTC. It translates to CASSLAGANYGYTF. The gene calls are TRBV27 and TRBJ1-2; D perhaps matches TRBD1 (6 bases). V was pared by 2 bases and J by 2 bases, with 9 bases between. The CDR3 has 14 amino acids. Germline CDR1 and CDR2: MNHEY and SMNVEV (reference sequence).

The DNA for the CDR3 is TGTGCCAGCGGTCAGGGCTCCTACGAGCAGTACTTC. Its translation: CASGQGSYEQYF. The gene calls are TRBV5-4 and TRBJ2-7, with a tentative D call TRBD1 (5 bases). Germline CDR1 and CDR2: SGHNT and YYREEE (reference sequence). This CDR3 region has 12 residues. The germline V and J ends were trimmed by 7 bases and 0 bases, with 8 bases remaining between them. Full variable domain (missing parts from reference TRBV5-4 and TRBJ2-7): ETGVTQSPTHLIKTRGQQVTLRCSSQSGHNTVSWYQQALGQGPQFIFQYYREEENGRGNFPPRFSGLQFPNYSSELNVNALELDDSALYLCASGQGSYEQYFGPGTRLTVT.

The V gene is TRBV28, the J gene TRBJ2-5; D is unclear. The CDR3 length is 14 residues. The germline gives CDR1 MDHEN, CDR2 SYDVKM. Trimming left V 1 base short and J 6 bases short, with 12 bases between. CDR3 residues: CASSLFGRRQTQYF. CDR3 in DNA: TGTGCCAGCAGTTTATTTGGAAGGAGACAGACCCAGTACTTC.

This clone showed up just a few times. The chain carries TRBV2 and TRBJ1-4; maybe TRBD1 (6 bases). With 9 bases removed from V and 1 base from J, the gap between germline ends came to 15 bases. The germline CDR1 and CDR2 sequences are SNHLY and FYNNEI. There are 15 residues in the CDR3. CDR3 nucleotide sequence: TGTGCCAGGAGCTCGGGGGGCGGAACTAATGAAAAACTGTTTTTT. It translates to CARSSGGGTNEKLFF.

The chain links TRBV7-2 to TRBJ2-2; D perhaps matches TRBD1 (5 bases). Trimming stripped 5 bases from V and 3 bases from J, with 13 bases between. Germline loops: CDR1 SGHTA, CDR2 FQGNSA. The CDR3 contains 15 residues. In DNA form, the CDR3 reads TGTGCCAGCAGCCCGTGGACACACGACACCGGGGAGCTGTTTTTT. It translates to CASSPWTHDTGELFF. Complete variable domain (other parts from reference TRBV7-2 and TRBJ2-2): GAGVSQSPSNKVTEKGKDVELRCDPISGHTALYWYRQSLGQGLEFLIYFQGNSAPDKSGLPSDRFSAERTGGSVSTLTIQRTQQEDSAVYLCASSPWTHDTGELFFGEGSRLTVL.

The chain has TRBV6-4 and TRBJ1-1; TRBD1 might be the D (5 bases). Trimming took off 10 bases at V and 0 bases at J, with 12 bases between the two ends. The germline CDR1 and CDR2 sequences are MRHNA and SNTAGT. The CDR3 extends over 13 amino acids. CDR3 nucleotide sequence: TGTGCCACAACCAGGGCCCTGAACACTGAAGCTTTCTTT. This encodes CATTRALNTEAFF.

The V and J genes are TRBV7-3 and TRBJ1-1, with D tentatively TRBD1 (5 bases). Per germline, CDR1 SGHTA and CDR2 FQGTGA. V was clipped by 3 bases and J by 4 bases, with 12 bases between them. The CDR3 has 14 residues. CDR3 loop: CASSLAGSGTEAFF. Written as DNA, the CDR3 is TGTGCCAGCAGCTTGGCAGGGTCTGGCACTGAAGCTTTCTTT.

CDR3 coding DNA: TGTGCCAGCAGCTTAAGTTTGGGACAGAACACAGATACGCAGTATTTT. This encodes CASSLSLGQNTDTQYF. The rearrangement links TRBV5-4 to TRBJ2-3; 7 nucleotides line up with TRBD1. V shed 2 bases, J shed 2 bases, and the junction held 8 bases outside the gene matches. The germline V gene encodes CDR1 SGHNT and CDR2 YYREEE (reference sequence). The CDR3 has 16 amino acids.

Turning to this clone: A read error may account for a junction end that differs from germline. Different DNA sequences within this sample yield the same CDR3. The J gene is TRBJ2-3, the V gene TRBV5-1, with D perhaps TRBD2 (5 bases). This CDR3 has 13 residues. The germline V gene encodes CDR1 SGHRS and CDR2 YFSETQ. CDR3 loop: CASSPRAGDTQYF. CDR3 nucleotide sequence: TGCGCCAGCAGTCCCCGTGCCGGGGATACGCAATATTTT.

The genes are TRBV28 and TRBJ2-5; tentative D call: TRBD1 (6 bases). In germline, CDR1 is MDHEN, CDR2 SYDVKM. With 5 bases removed from V and 0 bases from J, the gap between germline ends came to 10 bases. The CDR3 sequence is 14 residues long. The CDR3 bases are TGTGCCAGCAGTCCAAGACAGGACCAAGAGACCCAGTACTTC. Its protein is CASSPRQDQETQYF.

V is TRBV19 and J is TRBJ1-4; 9 bases map to TRBD1. There are 15 residues in the CDR3. V lost 5 bases and J lost 7; bases outside the gene matches: 8. Germline-derived CDR1 and CDR2 are LNHDA and SQIVND (reference sequence). The CDR3: CASSSQGARSEKLFF. CDR3 DNA: TGTGCCAGTAGTTCACAGGGGGCGCGTAGTGAAAAACTGTTTTTT.

This chain connects TRBV5-1 to TRBJ2-4; D uncertain. The CDR3 totals 15 residues. Germline values: CDR1 SGHRS, CDR2 YFSETQ. V dropped 2 bases and J dropped 8 bases, with 17 bases sitting between them. The CDR3 here is CASSLGVGRWDIQYF. CDR3 DNA: TGCGCCAGCAGCTTAGGTGTCGGCAGGTGGGACATTCAGTACTTC.

The rearrangement joins TRBV28 to TRBJ2-7; D is unclear. Germline V CDR1 and CDR2: MDHEN, SYDVKM. The V end was cut by 1 base, the J end by 3 bases, with 10 bases between. The length of the CDR3 is 14 residues. CDR3: CASSLLGGGYEQYF. CDR3 bases: TGTGCCAGCAGTTTATTAGGCGGCGGCTACGAGCAGTACTTC.

The chain uses TRBV11-2 and TRBJ2-2, with D possibly TRBD2 on 5 matching bases. Looked up from germline, CDR1 is SGHAT and CDR2 is FQNNGV. This CDR3 region has 13 residues. V was clipped by 3 bases and J by 5 bases, with 7 bases between them. In nucleotides, the CDR3 is TGTGCCAGCAGCTTTTCGGGGACCGGGGAGCTGTTTTTT. Protein: CASSFSGTGELFF. Combining the CDR3 with reference TRBV11-2 and TRBJ2-2 gives the whole variable domain EAGVAQSPRYKIIEKRQSVAFWCNPISGHATLYWYQQILGQGPKLLIQFQNNGVVDDSQLPKDRFSAERLKGVDSTLKIQPAKLEDSAVYLCASSFSGTGELFFGEGSRLTVL.

This chain's CDR3 is CASSPYLGGNTEAFF. The CDR3 nucleotides are TGTGCCAGCAGTCCGTACCTCGGGGGGAACACTGAAGCTTTCTTT. The chain employs TRBV27 and TRBJ1-1; a weak D match, TRBD1 (5 bases). In germline, CDR1 is MNHEY, CDR2 SMNVEV (reference sequence). The CDR3 covers 15 residues. V lost 5 bases, J lost 1 base, and 14 bases lay in between.

This clone showed up just a few times. This rearrangement joins TRBV28 to TRBJ1-5; D may be TRBD1 (6 bases). This CDR3 is built from 16 residues. Trimming took off 8 bases at V and 1 base at J, with 18 bases between the two ends. Germline V gene data show CDR1 as MDHEN and CDR2 as SYDVKM. CDR3 amino acids: CASSPIRGMSNQPQHF. The CDR3 DNA is TGTGCCAGCTCACCCATCAGGGGAATGAGCAATCAGCCCCAGCATTTT.

This clone was observed a handful of times. V and J are TRBV30 and TRBJ1-2; D is perhaps TRBD1 (5 bases). Trimming cost V 1 base and J 0 bases, with 15 bases left between them. The CDR3 length is 16 residues. CDR1 is GTSNPN, CDR2 SVGIG, per germline (reference sequence). The CDR3 is CAWSGGRGWPNYGYTF. The DNA for the CDR3 is TGTGCCTGGAGTGGAGGGAGGGGCTGGCCTAACTATGGCTACACCTTC.

The V gene is TRBV28, the J gene TRBJ2-5, with unresolved D. Trimming stripped 5 bases from V and 11 bases from J, with 9 bases between. This CDR3 has 10 amino acids. Per the germline V gene, CDR1 is MDHEN and CDR2 is SYDVKM. The CDR3, as DNA: TGTGCCAGCAGTAGAGTAGAGCAGTACTTC. Protein: CASSRVEQYF.